This TCR beta chain originates from a study of cytomegalovirus exposure and HLA in healthy donors (dated by TCRdb to 2016 to 2017). Background on the whole study: According to an earlier analysis of 587 of the donors, about 179 million T cells yielded approximately 120 million unique TCR beta sequences and 276 Gb of sequence data. The later analysis used no new phenotypic data to find candidate immune exposures, relying instead on TCR beta sequences and their occurrence across donors. Genome-wide SNP genotypes for about 55% of the roughly 670 donors were used in a later genetic analysis, which treated that subset as a discovery cohort. The study profiled the T cell repertoires of about 640 subjects by immunosequencing and related them to cytomegalovirus serostatus. Every repertoire in the discovery cohort had been generated on one and the same sequencing platform. Alongside the repertoire data, information on donor age, sex, ethnicity and CMV serostatus was compiled. The number of donors typed differed by locus, with roughly 629-640 for A, B, C, DRB1 and DQB1, roughly 520 for DQA1, some 570 for DPA1, and around 430 for DPB1. HLA typing included class I and class II loci at four-digit resolution. High-throughput TCR immunosequencing, statistical association of individual TCRs with disease status, and machine learning were combined to predict cytomegalovirus infection status. The study aimed to test whether signatures of past pathogen exposure could be identified by cataloging public T cell receptors. In an earlier analysis of 500 to 650 of the donors, high-throughput TCR beta sequencing was used to judge whether each TCR beta V gene segment behaved as functional or pseudogenic. A separate validation cohort of approximately 120 different subjects was used in addition to the approximately 640-subject first cohort. On average, approximately 250,000 unique TCR beta nucleotide sequences were sequenced per donor among several hundred genotyped donors of the cohort, with roughly 19% of those sequences being non-productive. Approximately 310 gigabases of sequencing data and 70 million to 85 million unique TCR sequences were included in an early release covering 500 to 750 HLA-typed donors. A later analysis re-examined previously published TCR beta repertoires from 610 or so donors and added high-resolution HLA genotyping to investigate patterns of TCR occurrence. About five DR-DQ haplotypes were handled as single units for association and clustering because linkage in the cohort was strong. Among the approximately 420 genotyped donors, around 81% belonged to the genetic ancestry cluster associated with self-reported Caucasian donors.

Regarding this clone: The clone's antigen remains unknown. The sample holds no much larger clone one base away, and base qualities are not on file.

CDR1 and CDR2, per the germline V gene, are MGHRA and YSYEKL. Relative to germline, V is 1 base shorter and J is 1 base shorter, with 13 bases between their ends. The CDR3 contains 16 residues, cysteine and phenylalanine counted. Here the CDR3 DNA is all that survives: 48 bases in frame from base 1. The library was built by means of the immunoSEQ multiplex PCR assay. A mixture of 60 forward primers for TCR Vbeta segments and 13 reverse primers for TCR Jbeta segments was used in the multiplex PCR. The CDR3 region of rearranged TCR beta genes was amplified from genomic DNA with a multiplex PCR assay. The amplified TCR beta libraries were sequenced on the Illumina HiSeq System as 87-base-pair reads. The source study handled its data this way. A later analysis tallied roughly 80 million unique TCR beta chains across the 666 repertoires, and approximately 12 million of those chains were shared by two or more donors. A nearest-neighbor algorithm error-corrected the raw reads and collapsed the reads into unique sequences, merging closely related sequences to remove PCR and sequencing errors. CDR3 sequences were aligned to IMGT reference sequences to assign V, D and J gene segments. For a sequence to be retained, a match of at least six nucleotides was required to both a V gene segment and a J gene segment. Rearrangements were classified as productive when the CDR3 lacked stop codons and remained in frame with V and J, and all other rearrangements were classified as non-productive. Following IMGT convention, CDR3 was defined as the stretch from the second conserved V-encoded cysteine up to the conserved J-encoded phenylalanine. In an earlier analysis of more than 550 of the donors, sequences lacking an unambiguous match to a single V gene segment were excluded. An earlier analysis of fewer than 750 of the donors classified V segments as functional when productive rearrangements were above 56.7% and as segregating when the standard deviation between donors was above 5%. A statistical classification framework was developed to diagnose cytomegalovirus status using the catalog of TCR beta chain sequences. In a later analysis, TCR nucleotide sequences were compared against IMGT/GENE-DB human TR gene sequences so that V and J genes could be assigned. In a later analysis, CDR3 sequences and most-parsimonious VDJ recombination scenarios were assigned using the TCRdist pipeline. A later analysis defined each TCR beta chain by its CDR3 amino acid sequence plus V-gene family, and excluded reads lacking a unique V-gene family. To address suspected cross-contamination and a sequencing artifact, a later analysis removed a few hundred highly shared, low-generation-probability nucleotide sequences. For each public chain, a later analysis derived a clonal expansion index from normalized ranks of inferred template counts within each repertoire. In a later analysis, generation probabilities were computed using a VDJ recombination model fitted to out-of-frame rearrangements, and the results were checked against IGoR. In a later analysis, TCR-TCR, TCR-HLA and TCR-CMV co-occurrence was scored with hypergeometric tests, and a repertoire-size bias correction was applied to TCR pairs. To estimate false discovery rates, a later analysis permuted the HLA or CMV assignments 20 times. In a later analysis, co-occurring TCRs were grouped using DBSCAN, and TCRdist sequence similarity was added for clustering within HLA-allele-positive subsets. For co-occurrence clustering, repertoires with fewer than 30,000 or more than 120,000 public chains were excluded, along with four to six repertoires with anomalous nucleotide sharing. What TCRdb holds here is the immuneACCESS table cut down to in-frame rearrangements. Part of the clones is not present; checked against another copy, under half of the missing clones reflect an unresolved V gene, and the others are unexplained. V and J calls and clone size follow that table, whereas D and trimming were derived from the DNA. The sample table shows around 120,000 clones, and about 86% are seen once. The ten largest clones take up around 0.7% of the sample.

The cohort was made up of under 800 healthy bone marrow donors. At the time of sampling, all cohort members were nominally healthy, though unrecorded immune exposures were likely present. The donor tested CMV seronegative, placing the donor among the 300 to 400 seronegative members of the cohort. A peripheral blood sample was collected from each donor, and TCR beta sequencing was performed on peripheral blood mononuclear cells. The Qiagen DNeasy Blood Extraction Kit was used to extract genomic DNA from the blood cell samples. Results the study describes overall, beyond this receptor: The cohort was sequenced for TCR beta chains only, and without alpha or paired-chain data the features that could be detected were limited. In an earlier analysis of 587 of the donors, most TCR beta V segments appeared in productive rearrangements about 87% or about 30% of the time, broadly matching IMGT annotations. A group of highly shared sequence variants was considered likely to be a technical artifact of the sequencing pipeline. The study gave a list of about 170 TCR beta chains associated with cytomegalovirus. In vitro tests confirmed that a few of the cytomegalovirus-associated TCR beta chains recognize cytomegalovirus antigens. A later analysis found that most CMV-associated TCR beta chains appeared HLA-restricted, with HLA associations seemingly driven largely by CMV exposure. The classifier was reported to diagnose cytomegalovirus status with high specificity and sensitivity in both the original and validation cohorts. Strong co-occurrence of HLA alleles, especially DR and DQ, made assigning TCR associations to individual alleles difficult. Most TCR sequences were seen in very few donors, while some public TCRs were found in many individuals. Because HLA typing was unavailable for some donors at each locus, only the typed subset was used in association tests. In a later analysis, several top co-occurrence clusters were reported to appear linked to parvovirus B19, influenza, CMV and Epstein-Barr virus. According to a later analysis, TCR association rates differed among HLA loci, with DRB1 alleles showing the most associated TCRs and HLA-C alleles showing the fewest. In a later genetic analysis, fewer N-insertions in productive TCRs were reported among donors in an Asian-associated ancestry cluster than the roughly 700-donor mean. According to the authors, the approach could potentially be generalized to other disease states and immunological phenotypes. Because the 87-base-pair reads could not distinguish some IMGT-functional V segments, including TRBV6-2 and TRBV6-3, those segments were excluded. V-gene and J-gene trimming of TCR beta chains was associated with a missense DCLRE1C variant in a later genetic analysis, and the association was replicated in an independent cohort. Correlated functional status among segregating V segments might reflect linkage disequilibrium, but an unknown experimental factor could not be ruled out. In a later analysis, HLA-associated TCR beta chains were found to be more clonally expanded and to have lower generation probabilities than equally common non-associated chains. In a later analysis, around 15,000 TCR beta sequences were associated with specific HLA alleles at a false discovery rate of 0.05. CMV serostatus was the only immune exposure information available for the cohort. A further reported finding was that TCR beta sequences accurately predicted the HLA-A and HLA-B alleles for most subjects in the first cohort. Because counts were too low, roughly 16 rarely observed V segments, including chromosome 9 orphons, were excluded from the earlier analysis of around 640 of the donors. Roughly uniform sequencing depth across donors was assumed in presence/absence analyses, although this assumption may not hold.

The sequenced sample was PBMCs. The chain uses TRBV4-1 and TRBJ1-1; a confident D gene designation cannot be given. This TCR came from a man aged 18 to 29 in good health and CMV-seronegative. The bases are TGCGCCAGCAGCCAAGTTGTCACTCTTTCGAACACTGAAGCTTTCTTT. Translated, it reads CASSQVVTLSNTEAFF.